This T cell receptor (beta chain) was sequenced for a study of blood T cell repertoires in COVID-19. Study summary: COVID-19 samples, acute and convalescent, were from the United States, Italy and Spain.

In germline, CDR1 is LGHNA, CDR2 YNFKEQ. With 3 bases removed from V and 4 bases from J, the gap between germline ends came to 12 bases. This CDR3 spans 15 amino acids. Clones were sequenced by immunoSEQ multiplex PCR, and TCRdb holds only the in-frame ones, with some missing. The sample contains 200,000 to 250,000 clones, around 85% of which appear only once. The gene calls are TRBV4-2 and TRBJ2-2; the D gene is possibly TRBD2 (5 bases). Material: peripheral blood. This TCR was recovered from a woman aged 70 to 79 with COVID-19, enrolled during active disease. CDR3 sequence: CASSHLRAGTGELFF. The CDR3 DNA reads TGTGCCAGCAGCCATCTGCGGGCGGGCACCGGGGAGCTGTTTTTT.